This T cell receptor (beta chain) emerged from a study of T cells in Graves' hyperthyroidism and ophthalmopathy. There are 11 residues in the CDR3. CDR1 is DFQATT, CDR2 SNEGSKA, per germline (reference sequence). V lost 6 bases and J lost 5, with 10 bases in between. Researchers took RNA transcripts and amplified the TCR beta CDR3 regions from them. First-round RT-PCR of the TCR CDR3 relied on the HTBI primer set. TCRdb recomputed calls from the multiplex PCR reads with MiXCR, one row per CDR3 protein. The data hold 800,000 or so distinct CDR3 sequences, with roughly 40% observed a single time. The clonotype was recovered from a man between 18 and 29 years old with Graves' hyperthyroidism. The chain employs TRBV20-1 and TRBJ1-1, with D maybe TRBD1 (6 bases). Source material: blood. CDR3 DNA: TGCAGTGCGGGGGCGCGAACTGAAGCTTTCTTT. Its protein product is CSAGARTEAFF.